The 18 T cell receptor beta chains below were found in one sample sequenced in a study of tumor-infiltrating lymphocytes in primary liver carcinoma. They got blood RNA out of unsorted whole blood and also pulled out germline DNA. Production of TCR beta cDNA used around 0.45 ug total RNA together with a constant-region primer. What produced the TCR beta libraries was three nested multiplex PCR rounds using slightly modified ARM-PCR. Rounds one and two of PCR, each of 10 cycles, were primed with TRBV1-TRBV30 forward primers and a C-beta reverse primer. In TCRdb, the multiplex PCR reads were re-called with MiXCR into one record per CDR3 protein. The table shows 300,000 to 350,000 distinct CDR3 sequences, with roughly two thirds occurring only once. The material sequenced was peripheral blood. The receptors stem from a man aged 35 to 55 with primary liver carcinoma and hepatitis B virus infection.

Comments on this clonotype: One end of the junction varies from germline; a read error may be responsible. This chain connects TRBV11-3 to TRBJ2-3; unclear D gene. CDR3 length: 15 amino acids. Germline CDR1 SGHNT, CDR2 YENEEA. CDR3 residues: CVSSLAGSGADTQYF. For the CDR3, the DNA is TGTGTCAGCAGCTTAGCCGGAAGTGGGGCAGATACGCAGTATTTT.

The count of this clonotype is one. A read error is possible here, since a much larger clone lies one base away. The chain combines TRBV29-1 with TRBJ2-7, with a possible D match to TRBD1 (5 bases). Germline CDR1 and CDR2: SQVTM and ANQGSEA. The length of the CDR3 is 11 residues. The CDR3 sequence: CRVDSSYEQYF. As DNA, the CDR3 is TGCAGAGTTGACAGCTCCTACGAGCAGTACTTC.

The chain combines TRBV28 with TRBJ2-2, with D hard to call. Germline V gene data show CDR1 as MDHEN and CDR2 as SYDVKM. There are 13 residues in the CDR3. V lost 6 bases and J 3 bases, leaving 8 bases between the germline ends. The DNA for the CDR3 is TGTGCCAGCAGCCTCGTTTACACCGGGGAGCTGTTTTTT. Translated, it gives CASSLVYTGELFF.

Details on this clonotype: A read error may be the cause here, since a much bigger clone is one base away. The chain couples TRBV6-6 to TRBJ2-3; TRBD1 might be the D (5 bases). The V end lost 6 bases, the J end lost 2 bases, and 15 bases lay between the germline ends. The CDR3 has 15 amino acids. Germline values: CDR1 MNHNY, CDR2 SVGAGI (reference sequence). CDR3 region: CASSEDNYYTDTQYF. CDR3 sequence (DNA): TGTGCCAGCAGCGAGGACAATTATTACACAGATACGCAGTATTTT.

The rearrangement uses TRBV28 and TRBJ2-1; D is uncertain. Trimming stripped 7 bases from V and 3 bases from J, with 16 bases between. The CDR3 sequence is 15 residues long. Germline lookup yields CDR1 MDHEN and CDR2 SYDVKM. In DNA, the CDR3 is TGTGCCAGCATTACAAGTGGAGTTGGCTACAATGAGCAGTTCTTC. Amino acids: CASITSGVGYNEQFF.

On this clonotype: The junction and the germline gene differ at one end; a read error may be behind it. The genes are TRBV6-5 and TRBJ1-1; maybe TRBD1 (5 bases). This CDR3 contains 13 residues. Germline V CDR1 and CDR2: MNHEY, SVGAGI. Here the CDR3 reads CASSYLGQTKTFF. CDR3 bases: TGTGCCAGTAGTTACTTGGGGCAAACAAAGACTTTCTTT.

This clonotype has just one count. A much larger clonotype is one base distant, so this may be a read error. J is TRBJ1-4 and V is TRBV6-2 or TRBV6-3; D may be TRBD1 (5 bases). The CDR3 loop spans 16 amino acids. CDR1 MNHEY and CDR2 SVGEGT come from the germline V gene. The V and J ends lost 4 bases and 11 bases respectively, with 23 bases between them. The CDR3 nucleotides are TGTGCCAGCAGTTCTCCTCGAGGGGCCCACGATGGGAAACTGTTTTTT. This encodes CASSSPRGAHDGKLFF.

The chain combines TRBV5-1 with TRBJ2-7; 8 nucleotides match TRBD1. CDR1 is SGHRS, CDR2 YFSETQ, per germline. Trimming took 3 bases from V and 3 from J; bases not matched to a gene: 5. This CDR3 has 14 residues. The chain's CDR3 is CASSSRTGYYEQYF. The CDR3 nucleotides read TGCGCCAGCAGCTCTCGGACAGGGTACTACGAGCAGTACTTC.

The genes are TRBV6-1 and TRBJ2-1; TRBD2 agrees at 10 bases. The CDR3 is 16 residues long. Germline V gives CDR1 MNHNS, CDR2 SASEGT. V shed 4 bases and J 3 bases; nucleotides not matched to a gene: 6. The CDR3 sequence: CASSVPSGRVYNEQFF. The CDR3 DNA reads as TGTGCCAGCAGTGTCCCTAGCGGGAGAGTCTACAATGAGCAGTTCTTC.

Comment on this clonotype: A clone one base away is much larger, so this may be a read error. This is likely a read error, given that the CDR3 carries no conserved phenylalanine or tryptophan at its end. The chain is built from TRBV4-2 and TRBJ2-3, with 8 bases fitting TRBD2. CDR1 LGHNA and CDR2 YNFKEQ come from the germline V gene. Trimming removed 1 base from V and 4 bases from J; junction bases left unmatched: 10. The CDR3 runs 17 residues. CDR3 protein: CASSQAPAGVAADTQYL. DNA for the CDR3: TGTGCCAGCAGCCAAGCGCCAGCGGGAGTTGCGGCAGATACGCAGTATTTG.

The table lists this clonotype with a count of one. The V call is TRBV5-1, the J call TRBJ2-7; D is undetermined. V lost 0 bases and J lost 8, with 6 bases in between. In germline, CDR1 is SGHRS, CDR2 YFSETQ. The CDR3 totals 11 residues. CDR3 sequence: CASSLGYQQYF. In nucleotides, the CDR3 is TGCGCCAGCAGCTTGGGGTACCAGCAGTACTTC.

This clonotype was observed a handful of times. Lacking the conserved final phenylalanine or tryptophan, this CDR3 likely reflects a read error. Because the CDR3's place on the DNA is in doubt, the DNA is left out and the CDR3 is given as listed by TCRdb. The chain links TRBV6-2 or TRBV6-3 to TRBJ2-7; the D call TRBD1 from the table was never checked on the DNA. The CDR3 is 12 amino acids long, termini counted. Germline assignment: CDR1 MNHEY and CDR2 SVGEGT. CDR3 sequence: CASSYSSGAPSS.

Worth noting for this clonotype: One end of the junction varies from germline; a read error may be responsible. The chain combines TRBV6-1 with TRBJ1-5; D is uncertain. Germline-derived CDR1 and CDR2 are MNHNS and SASEGT. The CDR3 is 14 residues long. The CDR3 loop reads CASRSRSLNQPQHF. As DNA, the CDR3 is TGTGCTAGCAGATCCCGGAGCCTCAATCAGCCCCAGCATTTT.

Concerning this clonotype itself: Possible read error: a much larger clone is one base away. The chain recombines TRBV28 with TRBJ2-7; the D is unclear. Trimming took off 6 bases at V and 6 bases at J, with 18 bases between the two ends. Germline V gene sequence: CDR1 MDHEN, CDR2 SYDVKM. This CDR3 is 14 amino acids long. The CDR3 spells CASSQAVQIAEQYF. The CDR3 bases are TGTGCCAGCAGCCAGGCCGTCCAGATCGCCGAGCAGTACTTC.

Note on this clonotype: This may arise from a read error, as a much more abundant clone is one base away. The genes are TRBV10-3 and TRBJ2-7, with 8 bases identical to TRBD2. CDR3 size: 14 residues. CDR1 and CDR2 (germline): ENHRY, SYGVKD. The CDR3 nucleotides read TGTGCCATCAGAAGCGGGAGTTGGTCCTACGAGAAGTACTTC. It codes for CAIRSGSWSYEKYF.

As for this clonotype: The CDR3 does not close with the conserved phenylalanine or tryptophan, likely indicating a read error. The chain recombines TRBV6-6 with TRBJ1-1; D gene uncertain. V shed 6 bases and J shed 9 bases, with 11 bases lying between them. CDR1 and CDR2 (germline): MNHNY, SVGAGI (reference sequence). CDR3 size: 11 residues. The chain's CDR3 is CASRDRDQAFC. CDR3 DNA: TGTGCCAGCAGGGATAGGGATCAAGCTTTCTGT.

On this clonotype itself: One junction end disagrees with the germline gene, perhaps due to a read error. This sequence joins TRBV4-3 and TRBJ2-1; 16 positions match TRBD2. CDR1 is LGHNA, CDR2 YSLEER, per germline. This CDR3 is built from 19 residues. For the CDR3, the DNA is TGCGCCAGCTGCCAGTGGGGACTAGCGGGAGGGAACTCCTACAATGAGCTGTTCTTC. Amino acids: CASCQWGLAGGNSYNELFF.

Of note for this clonotype: Given the absence of the conserved phenylalanine or tryptophan at the CDR3 end, a read error is likely. The limits of the CDR3 on the DNA are not certain, so only TCRdb's listed CDR3 is given. The chain uses TRBV4-1 and TRBJ2-6; TRBD2 is the table's D call, not checked against the DNA. The CDR3 spans 18 amino acids, including both terminal residues. Germline V gene sequence: CDR1 MGHRA, CDR2 YSYEKL. CDR3 sequence reads: CARSRGILELSGANILTL.